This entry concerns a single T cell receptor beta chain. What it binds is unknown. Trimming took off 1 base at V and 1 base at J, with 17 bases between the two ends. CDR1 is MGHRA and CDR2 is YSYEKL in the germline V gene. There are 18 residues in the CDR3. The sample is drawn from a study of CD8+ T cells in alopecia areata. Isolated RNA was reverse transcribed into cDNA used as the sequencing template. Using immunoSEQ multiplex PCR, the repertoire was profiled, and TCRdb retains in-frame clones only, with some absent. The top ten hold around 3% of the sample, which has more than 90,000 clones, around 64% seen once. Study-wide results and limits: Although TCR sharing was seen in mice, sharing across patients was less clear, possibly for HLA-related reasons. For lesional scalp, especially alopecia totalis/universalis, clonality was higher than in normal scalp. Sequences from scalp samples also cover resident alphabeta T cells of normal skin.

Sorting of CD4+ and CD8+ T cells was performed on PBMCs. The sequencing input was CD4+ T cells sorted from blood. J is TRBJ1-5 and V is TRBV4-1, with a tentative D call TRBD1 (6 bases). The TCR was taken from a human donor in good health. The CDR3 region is CASSQGKGGLFSNQPQHF. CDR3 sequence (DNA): TGCGCCAGCAGCCAAGGGAAGGGGGGCCTTTTCAGCAATCAGCCCCAGCATTTT.